These 21 T cell receptor beta chains came from one sample sequenced in a study of T cell repertoires in cytomegalovirus infection. TCRdb analysed the reads with MiXCR anew, one entry per CDR3 protein. There are more than 85,000 distinct CDR3 sequences in the sample; around 29% occur only once, and roughly three quarters lies in the top ten. Their target antigens are unknown. Material: CD8+ T cells from cultured PBMCs, obtained from culture after CMV antigen stimulation. These receptors were collected from a human donor in good health (CMV status not recorded). Some clones in this sample may be carry-over from other donors' samples.

In its sample, this clonotype was seen a few times. The chain couples TRBV27 to TRBJ1-2; D is uncertain. The CDR3 length is 14 residues. The germline gives CDR1 MNHEY, CDR2 SMNVEV (reference sequence). V was shortened by 3 bases and J by 1 base, with 9 bases between the two germline ends. The CDR3 loop reads CASSFDGNNYGYTF. In DNA, the CDR3 is TGTGCCAGCAGTTTTGACGGGAATAACTATGGCTACACCTTC.

The rearrangement uses TRBV28 and TRBJ1-5, with unresolved D. This CDR3 is built from 12 residues. In germline, CDR1 is MDHEN, CDR2 SYDVKM. V lost 3 bases to trimming and J lost 8 bases, with 8 bases between them. The CDR3 nucleotides are TGTGCCAGCAGTTTCGGCTGGGAGCCCCAGCATTTT. It specifies CASSFGWEPQHF.

The table lists this clonotype with a few counts. This chain links TRBV6-5 with TRBJ2-1, with 7 positions matching TRBD2. Germline V CDR1 and CDR2: MNHEY, SVGAGI. The CDR3 contains 15 residues. Trimming cost V 0 bases and J 2 bases; bases outside gene matches: 1. CDR3 region: CASSYSGTTYNEQFF. CDR3 nucleotide sequence: TGTGCCAGCAGTTACTCGGGGACTACCTACAATGAGCAGTTCTTC.

This clonotype was detected ten times or more. The chain links TRBV7-8 to TRBJ2-1; D perhaps matches TRBD2 (6 bases). The length of the CDR3 is 18 residues. Looked up from germline, CDR1 is SGHVS and CDR2 is FQNEAQ. V dropped 5 bases and J dropped 4 bases, with 24 bases sitting between them. CDR3 bases: TGTGCCAGCAGCCTCCGAGGGACTTACGATAAGCTTTACAATGAGCAGTTCTTC. It specifies CASSLRGTYDKLYNEQFF.

The J gene is TRBJ1-4, the V gene TRBV6-6; TRBD1 might be the D (5 bases). The V and J ends lost 1 base and 4 bases respectively, with 13 bases between them. The CDR3 has 16 residues. Germline CDR1 and CDR2: MNHNY and SVGAGI (reference sequence). CDR3 in DNA: TGTGCCAGCAGTTACTTTCCGCAGGGCGTTAATGAAAAACTGTTTTTT. Its protein is CASSYFPQGVNEKLFF.

The rearrangement joins TRBV19 to TRBJ2-3; D is possibly TRBD1 (5 bases). This CDR3 region has 15 residues. Between the trimmed V and J ends, which lost 5 bases and 0 bases, there was a span of 12 bases. Germline V CDR1 and CDR2: LNHDA, SQIVND (reference sequence). The CDR3 coding sequence is TGTGCCAGTAGTCTCGCAGGGATTAGCACAGATACGCAGTATTTT. It yields the protein CASSLAGISTDTQYF.

The rearrangement uses TRBV6-5 and TRBJ1-2; a weak D match, TRBD1 (5 bases). This CDR3 has 12 amino acids. The V gene lost 4 bases and the J gene lost 5 bases, with 8 bases spanning the gap. CDR1 MNHEY and CDR2 SVGAGI come from the germline V gene. CDR3 region: CASSLAGYGYTF. CDR3 DNA sequence: TGTGCCAGCAGTTTGGCAGGGTATGGCTACACCTTC.

The chain combines TRBV3-1 with TRBJ2-2; possible D gene TRBD1, 6 bases. The CDR3 runs to 14 residues. Deletions cut 8 bases from V and 0 bases from J, with 10 bases between. Germline V CDR1 and CDR2: LGHDT, YNNKEL (reference sequence). Here the CDR3 reads CASGDISNTGELFF. In DNA form, the CDR3 reads TGTGCCAGCGGGGACATTTCGAACACCGGGGAGCTGTTTTTT.

This clonotype has a handful of counts. This chain joins TRBV6-1 and TRBJ2-2; D gene ambiguous. The length of the CDR3 is 13 residues. Looked up from germline, CDR1 is MNHNS and CDR2 is SASEGT. Trimming shortened V by 11 bases and J by 5 bases, and 15 bases separated the two germline ends. CDR3 DNA sequence: TGTGCCGGTCGAGGAGAGAGGACCGGGGAGCTGTTTTTT. Translated, it gives CAGRGERTGELFF.

This clonotype was picked up a small number of times. The V gene is TRBV6-2 or TRBV6-3, the J gene TRBJ1-5, with D possibly TRBD1 on 6 matching bases. With 7 bases removed from V and 6 bases from J, the gap between germline ends came to 16 bases. CDR3 length: 14 residues. The V gene's germline CDR1 is MNHEY and CDR2 SVGEGT. CDR3 in amino acids: CASTGGGGSQPQHF. CDR3 coding DNA: TGTGCCAGCACTGGGGGGGGCGGCAGTCAGCCCCAGCATTTT.

The rearrangement joins TRBV5-1 to TRBJ2-1; D gene unclear. V was cut by 4 bases and J by 7 bases, with 15 bases left in between. CDR3 length: 14 amino acids. Germline assignment: CDR1 SGHRS and CDR2 YFSETQ. The CDR3 region has the DNA TGCGCCAGCAGCCACTCCCTCCTAGGAAATGAGCAGTTCTTC. Translation: CASSHSLLGNEQFF.

This clonotype came up a few times. The genes are TRBV12-3 or TRBV12-4 and TRBJ2-3; the D gene is possibly TRBD2 (6 bases). Trimming shortened V by 1 base and J by 3 bases, and 11 bases separated the two germline ends. The CDR3 runs 15 residues. CDR3 in DNA: TGTGCCAGCAGTTTAGGGGGGGAAGGTACAGATACGCAGTATTTT. It yields the protein CASSLGGEGTDTQYF.

In its sample, this clonotype was seen many times. The chain couples TRBV7-8 to TRBJ2-7; D remains unclear. In germline, CDR1 is SGHVS, CDR2 FQNEAQ. This CDR3 spans 14 amino acids. V lost 5 bases to trimming and J lost 0 bases, with 11 bases between them. The CDR3 protein is CASSPQDVSYEQYF. The CDR3 DNA follows: TGTGCCAGCAGCCCCCAGGACGTCTCCTACGAGCAGTACTTC. Full variable domain (rest looked up from reference TRBV7-8 and TRBJ2-7): GAGVSQSPRYKVAKRGQDVALRCDPISGHVSLFWYQQALGQGPEFLTYFQNEAQLDKSGLPSDRFFAERPEGSVSTLKIQRTQQEDSAVYLCASSPQDVSYEQYFGPGTRLTVT.

This clonotype was picked up many times. The chain is built from TRBV7-8 and TRBJ2-1; the match to TRBD2 covers 7 bases. The CDR3 spans 16 residues. Per germline, CDR1 SGHVS and CDR2 FQNEAQ. Trimming removed 4 bases from V and 8 bases from J; junction bases left unmatched: 14. The CDR3 DNA is TGTGCCAGCAGCTCCCACCGGGACTACCCCCGTGATGAGCAGTTCTTC. It yields the protein CASSSHRDYPRDEQFF.

The genes are TRBV19 and TRBJ1-1; no definite D call. This CDR3 spans 14 amino acids. The ends were cut back, 3 bases at V and 5 bases at J, with 13 bases in the middle. Germline CDR1 is LNHDA and CDR2 is SQIVND (reference sequence). CDR3 sequence: CASSIFGIGTEAFF. CDR3 sequence (DNA): TGTGCCAGTAGTATTTTTGGGATTGGGACTGAAGCTTTCTTT. Complete variable domain (other parts from reference TRBV19 and TRBJ1-1): DGGITQSPKYLFRKEGQNVTLSCEQNLNHDAMYWYRQDPGQGLRLIYYSQIVNDFQKGDIAEGYSVSREKKESFPLTVTSAQKNPTAFYLCASSIFGIGTEAFFGQGTRLTVV.

The sample holds many counts of this clonotype. The chain links TRBV7-9 to TRBJ1-4; 7 bases match TRBD1. V lost 4 bases and J lost 8; bases outside the gene matches: 13. Germline values: CDR1 SEHNR, CDR2 FQNEAQ (reference sequence). This CDR3 contains 16 residues. In nucleotides, the CDR3 is TGTGCCAGCAGCTCGAGTAACGGGACAGACGAAGAAAAACTGTTTTTT. The encoded protein is CASSSSNGTDEEKLFF.

The chain is built from TRBV28 and TRBJ2-1, with D possibly matching TRBD2 (7 bases). The CDR3 loop spans 16 amino acids. CDR1 and CDR2 from the germline V gene are MDHEN and SYDVKM. Trimming pared 0 bases from V and 10 bases from J, leaving 19 bases between. The CDR3 nucleotides are TGTGCCAGCAGTTTATGGTCCGGAGGGGGGGCCAGGGAGCAGTTCTTC. It specifies CASSLWSGGGAREQFF.

The rearrangement joins TRBV4-1 to TRBJ1-2; D is ambiguous. The CDR3 covers 15 residues. The V gene lost 0 bases and the J gene lost 5 bases, with 13 bases spanning the gap. Per the germline V gene, CDR1 is MGHRA and CDR2 is YSYEKL. CDR3 nucleotide sequence: TGCGCCAGCAGCCAAGAATTAGCACAGTCTTATGGCTACACCTTC. Its protein is CASSQELAQSYGYTF.

This chain joins TRBV12-3 or TRBV12-4 and TRBJ2-1, with 9 bases lining up with TRBD2. Trimming took 6 bases from V and 13 from J; bases not matched to a gene: 10. The CDR3 is made up of 13 amino acids. The CDR3, as DNA: TGTGCCAGCAGCCAGAGTAGCGGGGGAATCCAGTTCTTC. It specifies CASSQSSGGIQFF.

This clonotype was counted only a few times. This rearrangement joins TRBV7-9 to TRBJ2-7; tentatively, D is TRBD2 (5 bases). V was trimmed by 4 bases and J by 2 bases, leaving 9 bases between them. CDR1 and CDR2 from the germline V gene are SEHNR and FQNEAQ (reference sequence). The CDR3 length is 13 residues. CDR3 nucleotides: TGTGCCAGCAGCTCCGGAGGAGCCTACGAGCAGTACTTC. Translating it yields CASSSGGAYEQYF.

This clonotype has only a few counts. This chain links TRBV7-9 with TRBJ2-1; D is unresolved. Germline V gene data show CDR1 as SEHNR and CDR2 as FQNEAQ (reference sequence). This CDR3 comprises 11 residues. V lost 7 bases to trimming and J lost 8 bases, with 9 bases between them. The DNA for the CDR3 is TGTGCCAGCACCCCCCTGGATGAGCAGTTCTTC. Its translation is CASTPLDEQFF.